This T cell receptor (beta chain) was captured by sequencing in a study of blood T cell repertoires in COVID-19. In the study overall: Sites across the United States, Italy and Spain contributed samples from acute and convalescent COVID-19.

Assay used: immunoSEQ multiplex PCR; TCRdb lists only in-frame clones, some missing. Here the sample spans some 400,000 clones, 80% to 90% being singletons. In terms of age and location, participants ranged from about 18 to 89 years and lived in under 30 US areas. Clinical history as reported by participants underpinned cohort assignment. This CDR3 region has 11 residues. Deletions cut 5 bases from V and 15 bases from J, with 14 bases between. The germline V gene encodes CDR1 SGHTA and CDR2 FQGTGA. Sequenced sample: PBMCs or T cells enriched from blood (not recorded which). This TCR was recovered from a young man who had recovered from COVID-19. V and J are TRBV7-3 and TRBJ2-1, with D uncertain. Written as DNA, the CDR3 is TGTGCCAGCAGCCCAGGTAATTCGTTGTTCTTC. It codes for CASSPGNSLFF.